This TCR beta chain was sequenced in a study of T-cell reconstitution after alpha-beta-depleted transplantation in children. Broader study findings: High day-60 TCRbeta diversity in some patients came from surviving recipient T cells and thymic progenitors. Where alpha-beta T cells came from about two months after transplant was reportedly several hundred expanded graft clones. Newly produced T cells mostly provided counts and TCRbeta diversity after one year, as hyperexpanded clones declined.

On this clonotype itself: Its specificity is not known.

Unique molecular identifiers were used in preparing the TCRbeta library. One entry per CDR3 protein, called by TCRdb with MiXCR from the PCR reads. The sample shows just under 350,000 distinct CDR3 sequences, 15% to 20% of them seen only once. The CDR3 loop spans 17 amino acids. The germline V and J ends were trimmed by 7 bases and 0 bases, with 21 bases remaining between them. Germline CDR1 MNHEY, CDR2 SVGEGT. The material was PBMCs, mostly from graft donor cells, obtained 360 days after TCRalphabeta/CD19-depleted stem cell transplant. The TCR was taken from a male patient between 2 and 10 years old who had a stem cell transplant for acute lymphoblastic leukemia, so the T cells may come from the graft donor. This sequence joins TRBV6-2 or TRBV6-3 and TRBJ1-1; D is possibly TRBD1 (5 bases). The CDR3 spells CASNWMERGGVNTEAFF. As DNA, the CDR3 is TGTGCCAGCAACTGGATGGAGAGGGGCGGGGTGAACACTGAAGCTTTCTTT.